This T cell receptor beta chain is drawn from a study of regulatory T cells in long-lasting Graves disease. Time point reported: newly diagnosed GD, antithyroid drugs for less than 3 months. RNA isolated from PBMCs was used to make the TCR library. With iRepertoire HTBI primers and Arm-PCR of CDR3 regions, TCR beta libraries were built. Each CDR3 protein is one row after TCRdb ran MiXCR on the multiplex PCR reads. The sample lists under 800,000 distinct CDR3 sequences; 15% to 20% were seen once. The CDR3 is made up of 15 amino acids. Germline V gene data show CDR1 as LGHDT and CDR2 as YNNKEL (reference sequence). With V trimmed by 2 bases and J by 3 bases, 5 bases remained unmatched. This clonotype showed up many times. The sample was also linked to a second study, of T cells in Graves' hyperthyroidism and ophthalmopathy. This second study says: Hyperthyroidism patients were newly diagnosed, had disease duration under 2 months, and were aged 18 to 65 years.

The clonotype originates from a young woman with Graves disease. The specimen comprised peripheral blood mononuclear cells (PBMCs), sampled at new diagnosis, from a patient treated with antithyroid drugs. The V and J genes are TRBV3-1 and TRBJ2-7; the match to TRBD2 covers 9 bases. CDR3 nucleotide sequence: TGTGCCAGCAGCCAATCTCGGACTAGCGTCTACGAGCAGTACTTC. It encodes CASSQSRTSVYEQYF.